This TCR beta chain was retrieved from a study of OX40 agonist ivuxolimab in advanced cancers. Study at large: Ivuxolimab, an agonist antibody against OX40 (CD134), was given to patients. The dose of intravenous ivuxolimab that patients received every 2 weeks ranged from 0.01 to 10 mg/kg. A history of anti-PD-1, anti-PD-L1 or anti-CTLA-4 therapy was acceptable, and about 40% had some.

Comment on this clone: Its cognate antigen is unknown.

This CDR3 spans 15 amino acids. Looked up from germline, CDR1 is SGDLS and CDR2 is YYNGEE. Trimming stripped 3 bases from V and 5 bases from J, with 15 bases between. Produced via immunoSEQ multiplex PCR; TCRdb's table is partial and in-frame only. The sample carries about 89,000 clones, around 90% recorded once. The study, taken as a whole, reports: Some nonresponders likewise displayed low normalized T-cell clonal expansion.

The receptor was derived from an adult with an advanced solid tumor such as melanoma, head and neck, liver or kidney cancer. The chain links TRBV9 to TRBJ1-5; D remains unclear. This specimen was CD4+ or CD8+ T cells sorted from blood, taken in a trial of the OX40 agonist ivuxolimab. The CDR3: CASSARDLRDQPQHF. The DNA for the CDR3 is TGTGCCAGCAGCGCCCGGGATCTGAGGGATCAGCCCCAGCATTTT. The complete variable domain, with remaining parts taken from reference TRBV9 and TRBJ1-5, reads DSGVTQTPKHLITATGQRVTLRCSPRSGDLSVYWYQQSLDQGLQFLIQYYNGEERAKGNILERFSAQQFPDLHSELNLSSLELGDSALYFCASSARDLRDQPQHFGDGTRLSIL.